The T cell receptor beta chain under discussion was sequenced for a study of blood T cell repertoires in COVID-19. At the level of the study: From the United States, Italy and Spain came samples of acute and convalescent COVID-19. T cells, B-cell-depleted T cells, or PBMCs provided the cDNA or gDNA that served as material.

Trimming pared 6 bases from V and 0 bases from J, leaving 18 bases between. The CDR3 runs 17 residues. Germline V gene sequence: CDR1 LGHNT, CDR2 FRNRAP. As handled by the study authors: Counts of nucleated cells, estimated from reference gene primer amplification, were obtained. Repertoires were generated with immunoSEQ multiplex PCR, while TCRdb's copy carries only in-frame clones and drops some. The V and J calls and clone size were taken over from that table, and D and trimming were inferred from the DNA. The table lists approximately 97,000 clones, more than 80% of them singletons. The sequence came from a human donor in a cohort sampled during active COVID-19. Sequencing was done on a sample of peripheral blood. The chain carries TRBV12-5 and TRBJ2-1; possible D gene TRBD2, 6 bases. In DNA form, the CDR3 reads TGTGCTAGTGGACGTTGGACGGAGGGGAGCTCCTACAATGAGCAGTTCTTC. It translates to CASGRWTEGSSYNEQFF. The full variable domain, with the rest looked up from reference TRBV12-5 and TRBJ2-1, is DARVTQTPRHKVTEMGQEVTMRCQPILGHNTVFWYRQTMMQGLELLAYFRNRAPLDDSGMPKDRFSAEMPDATLATLKIQPSEPRDSAVYFCASGRWTEGSSYNEQFFGPGTRLTVL.